The rows below give T cell receptor beta chains drawn from one sample of a study of blood T cell repertoires in COVID-19. Produced via immunoSEQ multiplex PCR; TCRdb's table is partial and in-frame only. The repertoire consists of around 250,000 clones, with 75% to 90% occurring once and the leading ten covering 10%. Sample: peripheral blood. All receptors come from a woman between 65 and 79 years old with COVID-19, enrolled during active disease. CDR3s include the opening cysteine and the closing phenylalanine or tryptophan. A D gene is named only where the DNA matches it firmly. Clone size is stated in some rows and not others, as once, few, many or a class when expanded.

clone_size	d_call	v_call	j_call	cdr3_nt	cdr3_aa
few	NA	TRBV6-4	TRBJ1-1	TGTGCCAGCAGTGACGGGGAGGGAGGAGCTTTCTTT	CASSDGEGGAFF
NA	NA	TRBV10-3	TRBJ2-1	TGTGCCATCAGTGAGTCAGGTGGAGGGTACAATGAGCAGTTCTTC	CAISESGGGYNEQFF
NA	NA	TRBV28	TRBJ2-1	TGTGCCAGCAGTTTTGGGGCGGCAGATCGGTTCTTC	CASSFGAADRFF
NA	TRBD1	TRBV5-1	TRBJ1-4	TGCGCCAGCAGCTTGACTGGACAGGGCGATGAAAAACTGTTTTTT	CASSLTGQGDEKLFF
NA	TRBD1	TRBV5-1	TRBJ2-3	TGCGCCAGCAGGACAGGGGATCGGGGTCGCACAGATACGCAGTATTTT	CASRTGDRGRTDTQYF
NA	NA	TRBV29-1	TRBJ2-7	TGCAGCGTTGCACAGGGAGGGTTGGGCGAGCAGTACTTC	CSVAQGGLGEQYF
NA	NA	TRBV28	TRBJ2-7	TGTGCCAGCAGTCCTGCCAACTACTACGAGCAGTACTTC	CASSPANYYEQYF
once	TRBD1	TRBV9	TRBJ1-4	TGTGCCAGCAGCCCTTTAGGGGGCCTTAATGAAAAACTGTTTTTT	CASSPLGGLNEKLFF
NA	TRBD2	TRBV7-2	TRBJ2-1	TGTGCCAGCAGGATAACTAGCGGCTCGTACAATGAGCAGTTCTTC	CASRITSGSYNEQFF
NA	NA	TRBV11-3	TRBJ1-1	TGTGCCAGCAGCCCCCACACAGGGAACACTGAAGCTTTCTTT	CASSPHTGNTEAFF
NA	NA	TRBV5-4	TRBJ1-1	TGTGCCAGCAGCTTACGGACCTCGGGGTCCACTGAAGCTTTCTTT	CASSLRTSGSTEAFF
NA	TRBD1	TRBV5-1	TRBJ2-2	TGCGCCAGCAGCTTCCAGGGACAGGGAACCGGGGAGCTGTTTTTT	CASSFQGQGTGELFF
NA	NA	TRBV27	TRBJ2-7	TGTGCCAGCAGTTTATCGGGGAGTAGCTACGAGCAGTACTTC	CASSLSGSSYEQYF
few	TRBD2	TRBV4-3	TRBJ2-7	TGCGCCAGCAGCCAAGAACTAGCGGGAGGACCGTACTCCTACGAGCAGTACTTC	CASSQELAGGPYSYEQYF
once	NA	TRBV23-1	TRBJ1-4	TGCGCCAGCAGTCACCTTCCCCTTCCGGGACCGGGGGTAGGGAATGAAAAACTGTTTTTT	CASSHLPLPGPGVGNEKLFF
NA	NA	TRBV10-3	TRBJ2-6	TGTGCCATCAGTGGAAGGCTGCAGGTCGAAGCTGGGGCCAACGTCCTGACTTTC	CAISGRLQVEAGANVLTF
NA	NA	TRBV12-3/TRBV12-4	TRBJ1-2	TGTGCCAGCAAGTCAGAGCGCTATGGCTACACCTTC	CASKSERYGYTF
few	NA	TRBV7-8	TRBJ2-2	TGTGCCAGCAGCTTGATGCCCGGGACACACACCGGGGAGCTGTTTTTT	CASSLMPGTHTGELFF
NA	NA	TRBV5-1	TRBJ1-5	TGCGCCAGCAGCTTGGGGTCGACAGGAAATCAGCCCCAGCATTTT	CASSLGSTGNQPQHF
many	NA	TRBV6-1	TRBJ2-7	TGTGCCAGCAGTGAAGCCCGAGCCCACGAGCAGTACTTC	CASSEARAHEQYF
NA	NA	TRBV28	TRBJ1-2	TGTGCCAGCAGTTCCTGGGGGCCCTATGGCTACACCTTC	CASSSWGPYGYTF
NA	TRBD1	TRBV9	TRBJ2-7	TGTGCCAGCAGCGATCGTCCCGGGACAGGGAACTACGAGCAGTACTTC	CASSDRPGTGNYEQYF
NA	TRBD2	TRBV5-4	TRBJ2-5	TGTGCCAGCAGCACCGGACTAGCGGGACAGGAGACCCAGTACTTC	CASSTGLAGQETQYF
NA	NA	TRBV5-1	TRBJ1-2	TGCGCCAGCAGCAGTAGCCCGCGGTACACCTTGAATGGCTACACCTTC	CASSSSPRYTLNGYTF
NA	NA	TRBV10-3	TRBJ2-7	TGTGCCAGTACCGGGAGCTACGAGCAGTACTTC	CASTGSYEQYF
few	TRBD1	TRBV3-1/TRBV3-2	TRBJ1-1	TGTGCCAGCAGCCAAGATATGACAGGGTGGGGGACTGAAGCTTTCTTT	CASSQDMTGWGTEAFF
NA	NA	TRBV3-1/TRBV3-2	TRBJ1-3	TGTGCCAGCAGCCAAGAGGGGACTGGGGCTGGAAACACCATATATTTT	CASSQEGTGAGNTIYF
once	TRBD2	TRBV11-3	TRBJ2-1	TGTGCCAGCAGCTTGGATAGCGGGATTGGTAGAAATGAGCAGTTCTTC	CASSLDSGIGRNEQFF
NA	TRBD2	TRBV7-2	TRBJ2-1	TGTGCCAGCAGCTTAAGGACTAGCGGGAGAAACAATGAGCAGTTCTTC	CASSLRTSGRNNEQFF
NA	TRBD1	TRBV6-5	TRBJ1-1	TGTGCCAGCAGGACAGGGGACACTGAAGCTTTCTTT	CASRTGDTEAFF
NA	NA	TRBV5-4	TRBJ1-2	TGTGCCAGCAGCCCCGGTGTTTACTATGGCTACACCTTC	CASSPGVYYGYTF
NA	TRBD2	TRBV7-2	TRBJ2-3	TGTGCCAGCAGCTTAGCGGGGCTAGCGGGGGCCACAGATACGCAGTATTTT	CASSLAGLAGATDTQYF
NA	NA	TRBV11-2	TRBJ1-1	TGTGCCAGCAGCACACCTAAGGGGTCGCACACTGAAGCTTTCTTT	CASSTPKGSHTEAFF
NA	NA	TRBV2	TRBJ1-6	TGTGCCAGCAGTGAAGCTTGGGAGGCGAATAATTCACCCCTCCACTTT	CASSEAWEANNSPLHF
NA	TRBD2	TRBV5-1	TRBJ2-3	TGCGCCAGCAGCTTGGTGGCTAGCGGAAGGAGGGATACGCAGTATTTT	CASSLVASGRRDTQYF
NA	TRBD1	TRBV2	TRBJ1-6	TGTGCCAGCACGGGACAGTTTAATTCACCCCTCCACTTT	CASTGQFNSPLHF
NA	TRBD1	TRBV10-3	TRBJ1-1	TGTGCCATCCGGGGGACAGGGGACGGCAGCTCTGAAGCTTTCTTT	CAIRGTGDGSSEAFF
once	TRBD1	TRBV7-3	TRBJ2-1	TGTGCCAGCAGCTCTCTACCTCAGGGGGACAATGAGCAGTTCTTC	CASSSLPQGDNEQFF
NA	NA	TRBV9	TRBJ1-1	TGTGCCAGCAGCGTAGGAACAGACACTGAAGCTTTCTTT	CASSVGTDTEAFF
NA	TRBD2	TRBV5-4	TRBJ2-2	TGTGCCAGCAGTTTGGGACTAGCGGGAGGTATCGGGGAGCTGTTTTTT	CASSLGLAGGIGELFF
NA	NA	TRBV28	TRBJ1-5	TGTGCCAGCAGACTTGGACACAGCAATCAGCCCCAGCATTTT	CASRLGHSNQPQHF
NA	NA	TRBV14	TRBJ2-2	TGTGCCAGCAGCCAGGAGTACAGGGACACCGGGGAGCTGTTTTTT	CASSQEYRDTGELFF
NA	NA	TRBV7-9	TRBJ1-5	TGTGCCAGCAGCTACGGAGGGACGGGGCAGCCCCAGCATTTT	CASSYGGTGQPQHF
NA	TRBD2	TRBV19	TRBJ2-2	TGTGCCAGTACCCTAAGAGCGGGAGCAGCGAACACCGGGGAGCTGTTTTTT	CASTLRAGAANTGELFF
NA	NA	TRBV6-2/TRBV6-3	TRBJ1-2	TGTGCCAGCAGTCCCCCGTTTCGTGCCGGGACAATAAACTATGGCTACACCTTC	CASSPPFRAGTINYGYTF
NA	TRBD2	TRBV5-6	TRBJ2-7	TGTGCCAGCAGCGAAACTAGCGGGAGTATGTACGAGCAGTACTTC	CASSETSGSMYEQYF
once	NA	TRBV19	TRBJ1-5	TGTGCCAGTATGTCAGTTTATAGCAATCAGCCCCAGCATTTT	CASMSVYSNQPQHF
once	TRBD2	TRBV14	TRBJ2-1	TGTGCCAGCAGCCAAGGCGGATTAGCGGGAGCACCTGGTTTCAATGAGCAGTTCTTC	CASSQGGLAGAPGFNEQFF
NA	TRBD2	TRBV4-1	TRBJ2-5	TGCGCCAGCAGATCCTCGCGGGGGTACGAGGAGACCCAGTACTTC	CASRSSRGYEETQYF